This note documents a single TCR beta chain sequence. The data derive from a study of patients and donors after allogeneic stem cell transplantation. Germline CDR1 and CDR2: SGHDT and YYEEEE. V shed 1 base and J shed 4 bases, with 11 bases lying between them. CDR3 length: 14 residues. TCRdb passed the RT-PCR reads through MiXCR, listing each CDR3 protein once. The repertoire holds 90,000 to 130,000 distinct CDR3 sequences, with 35% as singletons. The chain carries TRBV5-6 and TRBJ1-1, with D unclear. The clonotype was recovered from a human donor who was either an allogeneic HSCT recipient or a stem cell or donor lymphocyte infusion donor (not recorded which). It is not recorded whose cells these are; they may come from a transplant donor. The sample taken for sequencing was blood, either unsorted or a sorted T cell fraction (not recorded which). CDR3 sequence reads: CASSLRPPSTEAFF. DNA of the CDR3: TGTGCCAGCAGCTTGCGGCCCCCAAGCACTGAAGCTTTCTTT. The variable domain in full, with the rest retrieved from reference TRBV5-6 and TRBJ1-1, is DAGVTQSPTHLIKTRGQQVTLRCSPKSGHDTVSWYQQALGQGPQFIFQYYEEEERQRGNFPDRFSGHQFPNYSSELNVNALLLGDSALYLCASSLRPPSTEAFFGQGTRLTVV.